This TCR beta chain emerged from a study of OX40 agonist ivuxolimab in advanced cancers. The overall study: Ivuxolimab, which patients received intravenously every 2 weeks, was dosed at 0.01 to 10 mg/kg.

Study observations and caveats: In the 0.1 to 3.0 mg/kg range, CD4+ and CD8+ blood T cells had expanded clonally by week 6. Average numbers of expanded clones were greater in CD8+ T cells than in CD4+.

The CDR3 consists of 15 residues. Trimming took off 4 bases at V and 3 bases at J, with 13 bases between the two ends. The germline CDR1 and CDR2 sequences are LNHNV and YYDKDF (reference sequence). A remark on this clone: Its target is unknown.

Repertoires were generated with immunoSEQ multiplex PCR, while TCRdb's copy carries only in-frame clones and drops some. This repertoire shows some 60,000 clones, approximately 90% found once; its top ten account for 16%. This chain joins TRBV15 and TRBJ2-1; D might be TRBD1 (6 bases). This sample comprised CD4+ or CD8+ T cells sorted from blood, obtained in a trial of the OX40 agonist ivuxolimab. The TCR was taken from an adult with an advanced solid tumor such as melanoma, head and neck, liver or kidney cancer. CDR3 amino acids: CATSKNVGGYNEQFF. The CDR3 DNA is TGTGCCACCAGCAAAAACGTAGGGGGCTACAATGAGCAGTTCTTC.